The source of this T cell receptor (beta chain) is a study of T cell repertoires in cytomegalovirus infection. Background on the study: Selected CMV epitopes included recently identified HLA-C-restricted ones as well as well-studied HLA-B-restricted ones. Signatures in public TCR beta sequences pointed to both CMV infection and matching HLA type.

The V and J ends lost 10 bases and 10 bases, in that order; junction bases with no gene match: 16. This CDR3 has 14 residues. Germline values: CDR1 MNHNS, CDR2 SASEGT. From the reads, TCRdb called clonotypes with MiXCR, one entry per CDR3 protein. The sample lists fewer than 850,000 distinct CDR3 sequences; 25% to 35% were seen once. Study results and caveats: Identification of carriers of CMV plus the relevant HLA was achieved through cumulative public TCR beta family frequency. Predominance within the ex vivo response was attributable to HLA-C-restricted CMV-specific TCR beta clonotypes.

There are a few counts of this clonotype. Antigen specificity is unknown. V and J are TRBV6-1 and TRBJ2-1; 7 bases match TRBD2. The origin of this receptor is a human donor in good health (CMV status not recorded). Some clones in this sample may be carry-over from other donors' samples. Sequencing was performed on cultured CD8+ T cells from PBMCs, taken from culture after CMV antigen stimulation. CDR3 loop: CATLSVVAGVEQFF. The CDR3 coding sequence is TGTGCCACCCTCTCTGTGGTGGCGGGGGTAGAGCAGTTCTTC.